This T cell receptor (beta chain) was profiled in a study of blood T cells in healthy people across ages. Findings of the study overall: Long-lived and aged donors differed, with more naive CD4+ cells and higher diversity in the long-lived. Reliance upon unsorted PBMCs precluded definitive naive versus antigen-experienced comparison.

As regards this clonotype: Its cognate antigen is unknown.

A sample-barcoded 5' primer and a J-beta primer mix were used in a second PCR of roughly 6 to 11 cycles. Every cDNA molecule carried a tag from a template-switch adaptor bearing 12 random nucleotides. TCRdb fed the 5' RACE reads into MiXCR, producing one record per CDR3 protein. The repertoire consists of more than 650,000 distinct CDR3 sequences, with 53% occurring once and the leading ten covering 41%. The material sequenced was blood. This TCR came from a man at least 80 years old in good health.

CDR3 amino acids: CASSKPPPGISVHEQFF. The CDR3, as DNA: TGTGCCAGCAGCAAACCTCCACCGGGAATCAGCGTTCATGAGCAGTTCTTC. The rearrangement uses TRBV21-1 and TRBJ2-1; the D segment call TRBD2 is taken from the table without a DNA check. TRBV21-1 is designated a pseudogene. The CDR3 runs to 17 residues.